These 4 T cell receptor beta chains came from one sample sequenced in a study of blood T cell repertoires in COVID-19. The data were produced by immunoSEQ multiplex PCR, yet TCRdb's version contains in-frame clones alone and is incomplete. The sample includes roughly 380,000 clones, more than 65% of them seen just once. Specimen: peripheral blood. The receptor set was obtained from a human donor with acute or convalescent COVID-19. The donor label of this sample is uncertain.

V gene TRBV18 combines with J gene TRBJ2-1; 9 nucleotides agree with TRBD2. The length of the CDR3 is 15 residues. Germline trimming cut 6 bases from V and 8 bases from J; bases unmatched to any gene: 11. Germline values: CDR1 KGHSH, CDR2 LQKENI. CDR3 sequence: CASSPAAGGLYEQFF. CDR3 DNA: TGTGCCAGCTCCCCCGCTGCGGGGGGGCTCTATGAGCAGTTCTTC.

This clone was observed a single time. The chain is built from TRBV13 and TRBJ1-1, with D unresolved. This CDR3 has 12 amino acids. V lost 3 bases and J 4 bases, leaving 6 bases between the germline ends. CDR1 PRHDT and CDR2 FYEKMQ come from the germline V gene (reference sequence). The CDR3 region is CASSFESTEAFF. The CDR3 DNA is TGTGCCAGCAGCTTCGAGAGCACTGAAGCTTTCTTT.

V gene TRBV5-6 combines with J gene TRBJ1-2, with 11 bases matching TRBD1. V was clipped by 2 bases and J by 4 bases; unmatched bases: 4. Germline lookup yields CDR1 SGHDT and CDR2 YYEEEE. The CDR3 has 15 residues. Here the CDR3 DNA reads TGTGCCAGCAGCTTTAAGGGACAGGGGGTCTATGGCTACACCTTC. Its protein is CASSFKGQGVYGYTF.

This clone was seen only a few times. This rearrangement joins TRBV6-1 to TRBJ1-2; the match to TRBD1 covers 11 bases. The germline gives CDR1 MNHNS, CDR2 SASEGT. The CDR3 spans 14 residues. Unmatched junction bases numbered 4, after V lost 3 bases and J lost 7 bases. CDR3 coding DNA: TGTGCCAGCAGTGATGGACAGGGGGCGGGTGGCTACACCTTC. It translates to CASSDGQGAGGYTF.